Below, 13 T cell receptor beta chains from the same sample are listed, as sequenced in a study of T-cell reconstitution after alpha-beta-depleted transplantation in children. Using unique molecular identifiers, the investigators prepared the TCRbeta library. TCRdb ran MiXCR on the PCR reads and lists one entry per CDR3 protein. The sample consists of a few hundred thousand distinct CDR3 sequences, about a sixth of them appearing once. The sample here was PBMCs from the stem cell graft donor, taken from the stem cell graft. Receptor source: a human donor who donated a stem cell graft to a child with acute lymphoblastic leukemia.

In this sample, this clonotype turned up many times. DNA of the CDR3: TGCAGTGCTAGAGTCCTAGCCCAAGAGACCCAGTACTTC. As protein: CSARVLAQETQYF. This chain joins TRBV20-1 and TRBJ2-5; TRBD2 is a possible D gene (5 bases). The germline CDR1 and CDR2 sequences are DFQATT and SNEGSKA (reference sequence). The V end lost 1 base, the J end lost 1 base, and 7 bases lay between the germline ends. This CDR3 has 13 residues.

The chain is built from TRBV14 and TRBJ2-2; the D gene is possibly TRBD2 (7 bases). Deletions cut 10 bases from V and 3 bases from J, with 30 bases between. CDR3 length: 19 amino acids. Germline lookup yields CDR1 SGHDN and CDR2 FVKESK. CDR3 protein: CANELRYREGSSYTGELFF. For the CDR3, the DNA is TGTGCCAACGAATTAAGATACAGGGAGGGATCTTCCTACACCGGGGAGCTGTTTTTT.

This clonotype has only a few counts. This chain connects TRBV9 to TRBJ1-2; the match to TRBD1 covers 8 bases. V lost 2 bases to trimming and J lost 4 bases; unmatched junction nucleotides: 4. Per germline, CDR1 SGDLS and CDR2 YYNGEE. The CDR3 has 14 amino acids. The CDR3 here is CASSVKDRAYGYTF. As DNA, the CDR3 is TGTGCCAGCAGCGTGAAGGACAGGGCCTATGGCTACACCTTC. The full variable domain, with the rest looked up from reference TRBV9 and TRBJ1-2, is DSGVTQTPKHLITATGQRVTLRCSPRSGDLSVYWYQQSLDQGLQFLIQYYNGEERAKGNILERFSAQQFPDLHSELNLSSLELGDSALYFCASSVKDRAYGYTFGSGTRLTVV.

This clonotype was counted only a few times. The genes are TRBV7-8 and TRBJ1-4, with unresolved D. Between the trimmed V and J ends, which lost 2 bases and 4 bases, there was a span of 8 bases. This CDR3 contains 14 residues. CDR1 SGHVS and CDR2 FQNEAQ come from the germline V gene. CDR3 region: CASSLSIDNEKLFF. The CDR3 bases are TGTGCCAGCAGCTTATCAATAGATAATGAAAAACTGTTTTTT.

This clonotype was found a few times. V and J are TRBV7-9 and TRBJ2-1, with D unclear. CDR1 is SEHNR and CDR2 is FQNEAQ in the germline V gene (reference sequence). This CDR3 region has 14 residues. Trimming cost V 1 base and J 7 bases, with 11 bases left between them. Here the CDR3 DNA reads TGTGCCAGCAGCTTAGGTTACTTGGGGAATGAGCAGTTCTTC. It codes for CASSLGYLGNEQFF.

This clonotype was detected a few times. The chain has TRBV7-3 and TRBJ2-2; a possible D gene is TRBD1 (6 bases). The germline V gene has CDR1 SGHTA and CDR2 FQGTGA. V lost 5 bases and J 4 bases, leaving 26 bases between the germline ends. The CDR3 spans 19 residues. Here the CDR3 reads CASSTKIGQSGTSTGELFF. The CDR3, as DNA: TGTGCCAGCAGCACAAAAATAGGACAGTCAGGAACAAGCACCGGGGAGCTGTTTTTT.

Concerning this clonotype itself: The junction and the germline gene differ at one end; a read error may be behind it. This chain links TRBV9 with TRBJ1-1; D is unresolved. This CDR3 contains 12 residues. CDR1 is SGDLS and CDR2 is YYNGEE in the germline V gene. CDR3 in amino acids: CACSALGAEAFF. CDR3 DNA: TGTGCCTGCAGCGCCTTGGGCGCTGAAGCTTTCTTT. The whole variable domain, filled in from reference TRBV9 and TRBJ1-1, reads DSGVTQTPKHLITATGQRVTLRCSPRSGDLSVYWYQQSLDQGLQFLIQYYNGEERAKGNILERFSAQQFPDLHSELNLSSLELGDSALYFCACSALGAEAFFGQGTRLTVV.

The chain employs TRBV11-2 and TRBJ2-1; no clear D. This CDR3 comprises 12 residues. V was pared by 7 bases and J by 3 bases, with 7 bases between. Germline CDR1 is SGHAT and CDR2 is FQNNGV. CDR3 coding DNA: TGTGCCAGCACCGGCATCTACAATGAGCAGTTCTTC. This codes for CASTGIYNEQFF.

This clonotype came up a few times. The genes are TRBV9 and TRBJ2-5; possibly TRBD1 or TRBD2 for D (5 bases each). The germline V gene has CDR1 SGDLS and CDR2 YYNGEE. Trimming stripped 5 bases from V and 5 bases from J, with 25 bases between. The CDR3 totals 17 residues. The DNA of the CDR3 is TGTGCCAGCAGGACAGTCCGCCTCGGGAAAAGATGGGAGACCCAGTACTTC. Protein sequence: CASRTVRLGKRWETQYF.

The CDR3 DNA reads as TGTGCCAGCAGCCCTCTGGGGTACAGGAAAAATGAGCAGTTCTTC. Its translation is CASSPLGYRKNEQFF. The chain employs TRBV7-6 and TRBJ2-1, with D possibly being TRBD1 (5 bases). The CDR3 length is 15 residues. The V gene's germline CDR1 is SGHVS and CDR2 FNYEAQ. V gave up 5 bases and J gave up 7 bases, with 18 bases separating them.

The J gene is TRBJ2-7, the V gene TRBV3-1; 9 positions agree with TRBD2. V gave up 0 bases and J gave up 4 bases; unmatched junction bases: 10. Germline CDR1 reads LGHDT; CDR2 reads YNNKEL (reference sequence). The CDR3 runs 17 residues. CDR3 bases: TGTGCCAGCAGCCAAGATTCAGGACTAGCGCCCGTGTACGAGCAGTACTTC. The encoded protein is CASSQDSGLAPVYEQYF.

The J gene is TRBJ2-4, the V gene TRBV3-1; D might be TRBD2 (5 bases). The length of the CDR3 is 12 residues. V was clipped by 1 base and J by 9 bases, with 7 bases between them. Germline V gene sequence: CDR1 LGHDT, CDR2 YNNKEL (reference sequence). The CDR3 region is CASSQGSGIQYF. The CDR3 DNA reads TGTGCCAGCAGCCAAGGAAGCGGCATTCAGTACTTC.

In its sample, this clonotype was seen a few times. J is TRBJ2-1 and V is TRBV20-1, with 11 nucleotides matching TRBD2. V was pared by 5 bases and J by 9 bases, with 9 bases of the junction left unmatched. CDR1 and CDR2 from the germline V gene are DFQATT and SNEGSKA (reference sequence). The CDR3 covers 14 residues. In DNA, the CDR3 is TGCAGTGCTTTGGGGCTAGCGGGAGGAGGTGAGCAGTTCTTC. Amino acid sequence: CSALGLAGGGEQFF.